The entry below describes one T cell receptor (beta chain). This clonotype occurred many times. Its binding antigen is unknown. No base qualities exist here, and no much larger clone lies one base off it. In light of the paper, this sample's time point label describes: newly diagnosed GD, antithyroid drugs for less than 3 months. RNA was extracted from PBMCs in TRIzol for both TCR sequencing and RNA sequencing. The diagnosis of Graves' disease was made according to American Thyroid Association guidelines. The patients came from an endocrinology department in Xi'an, China. From each patient, about 9 milliliters of peripheral blood was collected into an EDTA anticoagulant tube. PBMCs were isolated by Ficoll Paque Plus density gradient separation without further T cell sorting. RNA quality was checked with an Agilent 2100 Bioanalyzer and agarose gel, and concentration with a NanoDrop 2000. This sample is part of a study of regulatory T cells in long-lasting Graves disease (dated by TCRdb to about 2021). Some background on the complete study: In the newly diagnosed Graves' disease group, patients had been taking antithyroid drugs for less than 3 months. Persistent Graves' disease patients were compared with newly diagnosed Graves' disease patients by peripheral blood TCR sequencing and RNA sequencing. The study was registered as a clinical trial and conducted in China. A total of roughly 35 samples underwent TCR sequencing, from about 13 patients with persistent Graves' disease and 20 or so patients with newly diagnosed Graves' disease. The full study reports these points: Persistent patients shared more public clonotypes among themselves (around 2,800) than newly diagnosed patients did (over 900). Sequencing and analysis were limited to the TCR beta chain. The small sample size was acknowledged by the authors as a limitation that may reduce accuracy. Peripheral blood alone was examined, since thyroid tissue, which constituted the primary lesion, could not be accessed. Compared with newly diagnosed patients, persistent Graves' disease patients had lower TCR Shannon entropy and fewer highly expanded clones, which suggests clonal expansion. TRBV28, TRBJ1-2 and TRBJ2-5 were preferentially used in persistent disease, while TRBV20-1 and TRBJ2-1 were favored in newly diagnosed disease.

CDR3 length: 15 amino acids, cysteine to phenylalanine. This entry keeps only the CDR3 DNA: 45 bases, framed from base 1. The germline V gene sets CDR1 to SGHDT and CDR2 to YYEEEE. V and J lose 4 bases and 2 bases, and a span of 15 bases separates them. The library relied on multiplex PCR. The instrument given in TCRdb is Illumina HiSeq 4000. TCR beta libraries were built with iRepertoire HTBI primers and Arm-PCR amplification of CDR3 regions. Before sequencing, the PCR products underwent gel purification. From the authors' description of their analysis: Across samples, 60 to 80 TRBV and approximately 15 TRBJ segments were identified and used for gene usage analysis of CDR3 amino acid clonotypes. COPE and FqMerger were used to merge the filtered high-quality paired reads into contigs. BLAST was used to align contigs to IMGT TRBV, TRBD and TRBJ reference genes, with CDR3 defined following IMGT. Clonotypes above 0.1% frequency were classified as highly expanded clones. Shannon entropy served as the measure of repertoire diversity, while the Gini coefficient captured V-J evenness. A clonotype was considered public if more than one individual shared it. TCRdb redid the processing of the public reads, applying fastp at Q25 and MiXCR, and retained in-frame beta chains. Every entry covers one CDR3 protein and lists the most common genes and DNA from its rows. The authors' filters were not applied to this entry. The sample yields about 430,000 distinct CDR3 sequences; approximately 16% were counted once. The biggest ten clones account for about 8% of the sample.

These data also featured in a second study, about T cells in Graves' hyperthyroidism and ophthalmopathy. Reported in the second study: A patient counted as having stable Graves' hyperthyroidism if no progression to ophthalmopathy occurred over 18 months of follow-up. The hyperthyroidism patients were between 18 and 65 years old and newly diagnosed, with a disease duration of less than 2 months. Exclusion was applied to patients with uncontrolled infections, other autoimmune diseases, pregnancy or lactation. Diagnoses were established on the basis of clinical symptoms, serum thyroxine and TRAb, thyroid ultrasound, and orbital computed tomography. For the first round of RT-PCR on the TCR CDR3, the HTBI primer set was used together with the Qiagen OneStep RT-PCR kit. Most expanded thyroid clonotypes (frequency above 0.001) were also detected in blood, suggesting blood repertoires may reflect thyroid immune responses. In cross-validation, a model built on a 13 V-J signature told ophthalmopathy apart from stable hyperthyroidism with 87.88% sensitivity and 81% to 82% specificity, and in testing the same model reached 80%/75%. In validation, progression to ophthalmopathy was predicted by the model with nearly 71% sensitivity and 72% to 80% specificity, a median of approximately 7.1 months before onset. TCR V-J signatures able to tell the groups apart were searched for in a discovery cohort of some 97 patients, of whom 43 had Graves' ophthalmopathy and roughly 58 had stable Graves' hyperthyroidism. Whether ophthalmopathy could be predicted prospectively was tested in an independent validation cohort made up of some 20 hyperthyroidism patients plus 17 patients who later progressed to ophthalmopathy. The roughly 100 discovery patients were divided at random into training and test sets in a 7:3 ratio. In roughly six Graves' hyperthyroidism patients, the study also compared T-cell repertoires from thyroid tissue with T-cell repertoires from blood. Following sampling, methimazole starting at 30 mg daily was given to hyperthyroidism patients, and high-dose intravenous methylprednisolone was given to ophthalmopathy patients. The libraries were constructed in a second round of multiplex PCR and then size-selected and purified. Paired-end sequencing of the libraries was performed with 100 bp reads on an Illumina HiSeq2000. SOAPnuke was used to process the raw data, throwing out any read that contained adapters or uncalled bases, had a mean Phred below 15, or lacked an exact constant-primer or identifier match. High-quality paired reads were merged with COPE v1.2.5, and unique nucleotide sequences were defined as clonotypes. Clonotypes were aligned to IMGT TRBV, TRBD and TRBJ reference segments using MiTCR v1.1. The analysis was restricted to V-J combinations with a frequency above 0.0001, which together covered about 99% of the repertoires. A TCS score was defined as the ratio of F50 (clonal expansion) to E x V (chaos), with BLOSUM62-based TCRdist applied between CDR3 peptides within each V-J. Welch's t-statistics and random forest reduced some 510 V-J features to 10 to 15, which were used in a naive Bayes classifier (R e1071). No statistical method was used to fix the sample size in advance, and group allocation was not hidden from the investigators. The paper reports TCR Vbeta CDR3 sequencing of some 140 peripheral blood samples: under 45 ophthalmopathy, under 80 hyperthyroidism and 17 progressor patients.

The sample was peripheral blood mononuclear cells (PBMCs), taken at new diagnosis, from a patient treated with antithyroid drugs. This TCR came from a woman aged 40 to 50 with Graves disease. Donor details come from another sample of the same person, matched by shared clones. The chain is encoded by TRBV5-6 joined to TRBJ1-2; the D region possibly corresponds to TRBD1 (6 bases align). The nucleotide sequence reads as follows: TGTGCCAGCAGCCCGCCGGGACACCTAAACTATGGCTACACCTTC. This encodes CASSPPGHLNYGYTF.